This paragraph reports one TCR beta chain. These data come from a study of T cells in Graves' hyperthyroidism and ophthalmopathy. Trimming took 4 bases from V and 0 from J, leaving 11 bases between them. CDR1 is SGHAT and CDR2 is FQNNGV in the germline V gene. This CDR3 spans 15 amino acids. Amplification of TCR beta CDR3 regions was performed using RNA transcripts as template. In the first-round RT-PCR of the TCR CDR3, the HTBI primer set was used. TCRdb processed the multiplex PCR reads anew with MiXCR; each CDR3 protein has one entry. Altogether fewer than 750,000 distinct CDR3 sequences are present, 13% to 15% being singletons, with the ten largest covering around an eighth.

Sequencing was done on a sample of blood. The V and J genes are TRBV11-2 and TRBJ2-3; the D gene is possibly TRBD2 (5 bases). The receptor comes from a woman between 50 and 59 years old with Graves' ophthalmopathy. The CDR3 sequence: CASSSQRPSTDTQYF. The CDR3 DNA follows: TGTGCCAGCAGCTCACAGCGGCCTAGCACAGATACGCAGTATTTT. Complete variable domain (other parts from reference TRBV11-2 and TRBJ2-3): EAGVAQSPRYKIIEKRQSVAFWCNPISGHATLYWYQQILGQGPKLLIQFQNNGVVDDSQLPKDRFSAERLKGVDSTLKIQPAKLEDSAVYLCASSSQRPSTDTQYFGPGTRLTVL.